The clone carrying this TCR beta chain came up many times. Its antigen remains unknown. This sample was included in a study of metastatic and nonmetastatic thyroid tumors. Whole-study context: Across blood and tumor or nodule tissue, repertoires from malignant and benign thyroid patients were compared with one another.

This CDR3 has 15 amino acids. Germline values: CDR1 LNHDA, CDR2 SQIVND (reference sequence). Trimming took 7 bases from V and 5 from J, leaving 17 bases between them. TCRdb re-processed the PCR reads through MiXCR. The table lists about 18,000 clones, under 30% of them singletons, with about 23% in the top ten. Study-wide results and limits: Compared with benign nodules, malignant thyroid tumors were reported to have significantly higher TCR beta diversity in both blood and tumor.

Thyroid surgery had not been preceded by any treatment in any patient. The V and J genes are TRBV19 and TRBJ2-2, with D perhaps TRBD2 (5 bases). The clonotype originates from a male donor with papillary thyroid cancer or a benign thyroid nodule (not recorded which). Some clones in this sample may be carry-over from other donors' samples. The sequenced sample consisted of tumor tissue. The CDR3 sequence is CASMSRAGGTGELFF. As DNA, the CDR3 is TGTGCCAGTATGTCGCGGGCAGGCGGGACCGGGGAGCTGTTTTTT.